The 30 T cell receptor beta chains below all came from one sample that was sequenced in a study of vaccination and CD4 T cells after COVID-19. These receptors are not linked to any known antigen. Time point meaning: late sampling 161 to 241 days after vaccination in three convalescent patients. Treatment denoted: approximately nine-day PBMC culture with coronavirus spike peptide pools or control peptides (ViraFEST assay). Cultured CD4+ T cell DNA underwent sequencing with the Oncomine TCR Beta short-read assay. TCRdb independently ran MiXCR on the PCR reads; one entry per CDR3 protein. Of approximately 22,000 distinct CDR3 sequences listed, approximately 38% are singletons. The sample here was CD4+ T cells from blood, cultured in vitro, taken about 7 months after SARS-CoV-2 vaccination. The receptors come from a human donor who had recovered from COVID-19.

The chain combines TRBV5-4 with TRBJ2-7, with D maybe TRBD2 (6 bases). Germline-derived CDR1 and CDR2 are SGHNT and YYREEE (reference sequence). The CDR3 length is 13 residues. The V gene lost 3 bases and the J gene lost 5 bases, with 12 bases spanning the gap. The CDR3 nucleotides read TGTGCCAGCAGCTCAACTAGCTTCGACGAGCAGTACTTC. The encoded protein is CASSSTSFDEQYF.

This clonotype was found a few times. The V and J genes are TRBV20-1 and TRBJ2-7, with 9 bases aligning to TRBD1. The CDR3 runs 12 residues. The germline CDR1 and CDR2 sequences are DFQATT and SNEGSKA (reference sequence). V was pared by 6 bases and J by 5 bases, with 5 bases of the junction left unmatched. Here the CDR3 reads CSASTGGHEQYF. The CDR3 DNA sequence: TGCAGTGCGAGTACAGGGGGCCACGAGCAGTACTTC.

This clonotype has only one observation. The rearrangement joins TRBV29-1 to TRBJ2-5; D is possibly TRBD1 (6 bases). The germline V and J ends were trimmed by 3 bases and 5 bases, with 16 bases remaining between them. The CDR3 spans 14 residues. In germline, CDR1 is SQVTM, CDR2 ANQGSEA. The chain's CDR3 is CSVDERGTGETQYF. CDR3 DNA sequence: TGCAGCGTTGATGAGAGGGGGACCGGGGAGACCCAGTACTTC. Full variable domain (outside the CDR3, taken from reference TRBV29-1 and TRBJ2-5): SAVISQKPSRDICQRGTSLTIQCQVDSQVTMMFWYRQQPGQSLTLIATANQGSEATYESGFVIDKFPISRPNLTFSTLTVSNMSPEDSSIYLCSVDERGTGETQYFGPGTRLLVL.

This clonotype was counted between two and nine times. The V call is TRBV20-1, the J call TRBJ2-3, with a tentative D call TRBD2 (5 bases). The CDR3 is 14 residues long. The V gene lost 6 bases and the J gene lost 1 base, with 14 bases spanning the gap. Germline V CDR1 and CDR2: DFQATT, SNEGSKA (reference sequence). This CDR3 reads CSASRGSGTDTQYF. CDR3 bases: TGCAGTGCCTCCCGGGGTAGCGGCACAGATACGCAGTATTTT.

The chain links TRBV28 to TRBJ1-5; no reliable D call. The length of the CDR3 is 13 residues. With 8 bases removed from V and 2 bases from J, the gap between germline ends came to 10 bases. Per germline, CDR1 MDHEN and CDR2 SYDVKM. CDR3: CASLSRGNQPQHF. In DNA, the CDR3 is TGTGCCAGCCTTTCTCGTGGCAATCAGCCCCAGCATTTT.

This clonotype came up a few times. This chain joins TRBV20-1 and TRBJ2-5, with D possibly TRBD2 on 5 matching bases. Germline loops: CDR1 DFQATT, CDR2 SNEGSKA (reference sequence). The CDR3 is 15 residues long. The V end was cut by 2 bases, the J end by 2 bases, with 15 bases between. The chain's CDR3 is CSARRPGYPQETQYF. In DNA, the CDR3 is TGCAGTGCTAGAAGGCCGGGGTACCCACAAGAGACCCAGTACTTC.

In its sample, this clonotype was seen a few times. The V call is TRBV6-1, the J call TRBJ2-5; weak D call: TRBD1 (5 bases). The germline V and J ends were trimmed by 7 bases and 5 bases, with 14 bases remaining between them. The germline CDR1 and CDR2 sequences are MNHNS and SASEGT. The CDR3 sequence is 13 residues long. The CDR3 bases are TGTGCCAGCAACGGTAGGGGTAGGGAGACCCAGTACTTC. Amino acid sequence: CASNGRGRETQYF.

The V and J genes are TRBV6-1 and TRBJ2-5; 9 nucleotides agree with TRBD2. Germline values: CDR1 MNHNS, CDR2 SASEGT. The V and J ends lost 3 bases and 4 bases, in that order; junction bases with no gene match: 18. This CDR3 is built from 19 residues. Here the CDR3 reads CASSDSIPFGGRARETQYF. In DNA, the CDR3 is TGTGCCAGCAGTGACTCCATTCCCTTTGGCGGGAGGGCCAGAGAGACCCAGTACTTC.

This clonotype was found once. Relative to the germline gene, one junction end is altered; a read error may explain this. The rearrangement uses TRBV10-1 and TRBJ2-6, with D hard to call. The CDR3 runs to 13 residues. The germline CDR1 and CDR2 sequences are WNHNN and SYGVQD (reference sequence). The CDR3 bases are TGTGCCAGCAGGAAAACCGGGGCCAACGTCCTGACTTTC. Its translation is CASRKTGANVLTF.

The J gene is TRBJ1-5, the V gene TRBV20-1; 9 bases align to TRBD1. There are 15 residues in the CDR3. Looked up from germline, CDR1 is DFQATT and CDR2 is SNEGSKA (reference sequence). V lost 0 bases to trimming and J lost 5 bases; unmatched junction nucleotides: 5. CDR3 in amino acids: CSARDAGQGDQPQHF. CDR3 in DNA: TGCAGTGCTAGAGATGCGGGACAGGGAGATCAGCCCCAGCATTTT.

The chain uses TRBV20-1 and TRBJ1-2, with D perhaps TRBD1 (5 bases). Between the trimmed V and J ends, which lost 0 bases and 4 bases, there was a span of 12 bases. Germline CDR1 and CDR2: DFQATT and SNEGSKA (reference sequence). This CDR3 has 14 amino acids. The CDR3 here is CSARDRVQSYGYTF. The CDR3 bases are TGCAGTGCTAGAGACAGGGTTCAGAGCTATGGCTACACCTTC.

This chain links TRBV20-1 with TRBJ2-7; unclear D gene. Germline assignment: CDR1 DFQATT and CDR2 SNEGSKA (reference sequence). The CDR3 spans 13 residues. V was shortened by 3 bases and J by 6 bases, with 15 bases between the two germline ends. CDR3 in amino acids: CSARGLRAPEQYF. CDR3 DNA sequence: TGCAGTGCTAGGGGATTAAGGGCCCCCGAGCAGTACTTC.

The CDR3 loop is CSARELAGAVGETQYF. In nucleotides, the CDR3 is TGCAGTGCTAGAGAGCTAGCGGGAGCGGTTGGCGAGACCCAGTACTTC. The chain joins TRBV20-1 to TRBJ2-5; 10 positions agree with TRBD2. V was clipped by 0 bases and J by 5 bases; unmatched bases: 9. Germline assignment: CDR1 DFQATT and CDR2 SNEGSKA (reference sequence). The CDR3 contains 16 residues.

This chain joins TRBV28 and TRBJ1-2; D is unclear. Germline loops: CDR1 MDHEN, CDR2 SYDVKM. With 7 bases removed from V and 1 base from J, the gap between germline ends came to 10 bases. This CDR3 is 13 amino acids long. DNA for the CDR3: TGTGCCAGCATCCCCACAGATAACTATGGCTACACCTTC. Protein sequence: CASIPTDNYGYTF.

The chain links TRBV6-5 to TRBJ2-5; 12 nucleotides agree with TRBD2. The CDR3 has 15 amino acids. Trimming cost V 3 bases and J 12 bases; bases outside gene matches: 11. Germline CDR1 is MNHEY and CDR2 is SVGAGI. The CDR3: CASSYYRASGRAEYF. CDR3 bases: TGTGCCAGCAGTTATTACAGGGCTAGCGGGAGGGCTGAGTACTTC.

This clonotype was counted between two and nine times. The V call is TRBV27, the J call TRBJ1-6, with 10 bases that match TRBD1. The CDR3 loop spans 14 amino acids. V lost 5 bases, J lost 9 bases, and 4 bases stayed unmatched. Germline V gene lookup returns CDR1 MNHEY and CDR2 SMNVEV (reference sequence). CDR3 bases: TGTGCCAGCAGTATCCGGGACAGGGGTTCACCCCTCCACTTT. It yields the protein CASSIRDRGSPLHF.

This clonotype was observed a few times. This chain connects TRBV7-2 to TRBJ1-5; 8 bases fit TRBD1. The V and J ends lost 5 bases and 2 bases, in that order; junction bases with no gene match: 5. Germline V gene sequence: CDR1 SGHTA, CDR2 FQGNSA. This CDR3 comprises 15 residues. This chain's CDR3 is CASSAETGGNQPQHF. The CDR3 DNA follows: TGTGCCAGCAGCGCGGAGACAGGGGGCAATCAGCCCCAGCATTTT.

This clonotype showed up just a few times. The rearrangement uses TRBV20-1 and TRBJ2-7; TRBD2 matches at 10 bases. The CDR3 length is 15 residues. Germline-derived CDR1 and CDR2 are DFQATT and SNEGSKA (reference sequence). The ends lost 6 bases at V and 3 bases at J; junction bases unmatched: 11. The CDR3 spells CSAKTGTSVSYEQYF. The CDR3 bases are TGCAGTGCCAAGACCGGGACTAGCGTAAGCTACGAGCAGTACTTC.

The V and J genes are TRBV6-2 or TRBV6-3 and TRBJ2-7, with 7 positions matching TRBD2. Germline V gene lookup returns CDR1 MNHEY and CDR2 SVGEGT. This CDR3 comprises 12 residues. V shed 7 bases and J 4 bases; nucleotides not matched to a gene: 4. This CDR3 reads CASTGRRYEQYF. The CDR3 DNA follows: TGTGCCAGCACCGGGAGGAGATACGAGCAGTACTTC.

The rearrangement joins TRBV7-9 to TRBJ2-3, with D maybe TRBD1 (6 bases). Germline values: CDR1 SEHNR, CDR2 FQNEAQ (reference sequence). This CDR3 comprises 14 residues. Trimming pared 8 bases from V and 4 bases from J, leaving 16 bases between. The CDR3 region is CASGSGRGPDTQYF. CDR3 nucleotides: TGTGCCAGCGGAAGTGGCAGGGGCCCAGATACGCAGTATTTT.

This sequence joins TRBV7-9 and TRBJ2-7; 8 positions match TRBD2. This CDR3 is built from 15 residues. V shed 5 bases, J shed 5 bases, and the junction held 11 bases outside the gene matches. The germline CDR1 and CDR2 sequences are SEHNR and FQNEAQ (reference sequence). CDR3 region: CASSPTGTSANEQYF. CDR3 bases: TGTGCCAGCAGCCCGACGGGGACTAGTGCAAACGAGCAGTACTTC. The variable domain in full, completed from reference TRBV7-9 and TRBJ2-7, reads DTGVSQNPRHKITKRGQNVTFRCDPISEHNRLYWYRQTLGQGPEFLTYFQNEAQLEKSRLLSDRFSAERPKGSFSTLEIQRTEQGDSAMYLCASSPTGTSANEQYFGPGTRLTVT.

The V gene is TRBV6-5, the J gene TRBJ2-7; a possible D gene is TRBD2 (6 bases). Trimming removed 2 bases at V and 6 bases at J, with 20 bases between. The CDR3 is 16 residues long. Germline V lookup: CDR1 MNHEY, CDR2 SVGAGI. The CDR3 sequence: CASSYPPYGGGSEQYF. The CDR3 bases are TGTGCCAGCAGTTACCCCCCGTACGGGGGAGGAAGCGAGCAGTACTTC.

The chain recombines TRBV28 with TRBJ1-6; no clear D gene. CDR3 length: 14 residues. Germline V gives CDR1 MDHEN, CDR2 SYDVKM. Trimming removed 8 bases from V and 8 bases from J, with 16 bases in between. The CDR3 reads CASGLGGRDSPLHF. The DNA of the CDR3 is TGTGCCAGCGGTCTGGGCGGCCGGGATTCACCCCTCCACTTT.

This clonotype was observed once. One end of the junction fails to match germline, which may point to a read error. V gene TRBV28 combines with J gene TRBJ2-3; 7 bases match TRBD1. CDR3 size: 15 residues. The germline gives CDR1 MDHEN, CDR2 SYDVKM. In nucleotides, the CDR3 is TGTGCTAGCAGGGGGTTTTCCCCAGCAACAGATACGCAGTATTTT. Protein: CASRGFSPATDTQYF.

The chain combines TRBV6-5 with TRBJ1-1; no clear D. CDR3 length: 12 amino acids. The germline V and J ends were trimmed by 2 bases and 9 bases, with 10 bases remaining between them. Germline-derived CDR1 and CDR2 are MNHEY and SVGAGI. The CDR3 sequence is CASSYPDGKAFF. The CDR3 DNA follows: TGTGCCAGCAGTTACCCAGACGGCAAAGCTTTCTTT.

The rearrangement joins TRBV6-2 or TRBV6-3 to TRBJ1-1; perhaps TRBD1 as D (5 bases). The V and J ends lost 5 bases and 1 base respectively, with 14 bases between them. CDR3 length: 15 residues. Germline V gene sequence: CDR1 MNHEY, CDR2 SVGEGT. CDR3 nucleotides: TGTGCCAGCAGTAGGGGTGCCTGGGGGAACACTGAAGCTTTCTTT. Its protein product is CASSRGAWGNTEAFF.

CDR3 DNA: TGTGCCAGCACACAGAGAGACTACGAGCAGTACTTC. Amino acid sequence: CASTQRDYEQYF. This chain connects TRBV2 to TRBJ2-7; D not certain. The germline V gene has CDR1 SNHLY and CDR2 FYNNEI. This CDR3 has 12 amino acids. The V end was cut by 7 bases, the J end by 3 bases, with 10 bases between.

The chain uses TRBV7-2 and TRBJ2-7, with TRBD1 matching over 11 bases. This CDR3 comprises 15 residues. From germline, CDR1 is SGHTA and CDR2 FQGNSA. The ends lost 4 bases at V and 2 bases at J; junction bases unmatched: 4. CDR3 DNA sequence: TGTGCCAGCAGCTGGAGGACAGGGGGCGCCTACGAGCAGTACTTC. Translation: CASSWRTGGAYEQYF.

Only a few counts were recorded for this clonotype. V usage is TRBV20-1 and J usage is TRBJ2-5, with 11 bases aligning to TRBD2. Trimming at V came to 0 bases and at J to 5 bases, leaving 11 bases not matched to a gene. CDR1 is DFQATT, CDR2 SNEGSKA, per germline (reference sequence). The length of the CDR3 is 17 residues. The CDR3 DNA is TGCAGTGCTAGAGATCCCTACCTAGCGGGAGGTTGGGAGACCCAGTACTTC. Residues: CSARDPYLAGGWETQYF.

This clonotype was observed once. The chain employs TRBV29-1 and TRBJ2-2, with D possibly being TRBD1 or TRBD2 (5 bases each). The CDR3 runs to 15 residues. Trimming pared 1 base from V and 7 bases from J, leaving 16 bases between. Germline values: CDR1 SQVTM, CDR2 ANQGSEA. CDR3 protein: CSVEVGTRFSGELFF. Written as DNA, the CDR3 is TGCAGCGTTGAAGTCGGGACGAGATTTAGCGGGGAGCTGTTTTTT.